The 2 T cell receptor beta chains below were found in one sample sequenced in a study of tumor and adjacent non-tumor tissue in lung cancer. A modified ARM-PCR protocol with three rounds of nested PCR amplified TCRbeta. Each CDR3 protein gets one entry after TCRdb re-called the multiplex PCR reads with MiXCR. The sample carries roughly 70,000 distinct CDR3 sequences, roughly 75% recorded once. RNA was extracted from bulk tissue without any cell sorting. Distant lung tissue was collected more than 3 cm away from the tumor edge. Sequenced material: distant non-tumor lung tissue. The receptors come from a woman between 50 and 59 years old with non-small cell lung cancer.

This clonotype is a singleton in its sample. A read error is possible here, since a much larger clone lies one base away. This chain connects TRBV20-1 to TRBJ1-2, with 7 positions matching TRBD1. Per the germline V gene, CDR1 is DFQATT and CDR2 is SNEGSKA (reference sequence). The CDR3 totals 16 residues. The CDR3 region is CSDRVDRSKVTYGYTF. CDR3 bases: TGCAGTGATAGAGTGGACAGGTCTAAGGTCACCTATGGCTACACCTTC.

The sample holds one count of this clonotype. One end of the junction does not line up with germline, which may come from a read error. In DNA form, the CDR3 reads TGCTCCAGCAGCCAAGATTGGACCGGGGGCGAGCAGTACTTC. Translation: CSSSQDWTGGEQYF. This chain uses TRBV4-3 with TRBJ2-7; D may be TRBD2 (6 bases). The CDR3 sequence is 14 residues long. Germline CDR1 and CDR2: LGHNA and YSLEER.